These 20 T cell receptor beta chains originate from one sample sequenced in a study of T cells in Graves' hyperthyroidism and ophthalmopathy. The investigators amplified TCR beta CDR3 regions from RNA transcripts. HTBI primers were the set used in a first-round RT-PCR of the TCR CDR3. Using its own MiXCR run on the multiplex PCR reads, TCRdb lists one record per CDR3 protein. The sample has hundreds of thousands of distinct CDR3 sequences; approximately 17% are singletons. The sequenced sample consisted of blood. These receptors were taken from a woman aged 18-29 years with Graves' ophthalmopathy.

About this clonotype: A much larger clone differs by one base, so this may be a read error. This chain connects TRBV5-1 to TRBJ1-4; 8 nucleotides align to TRBD1. CDR3 size: 15 residues. Germline loops: CDR1 SGHRS, CDR2 YFSETQ. CDR3 residues: CVSSSSGTGDEKLFF. In DNA, the CDR3 is TGCGTCAGCAGCTCCTCCGGGACAGGAGATGAAAAACTGTTTTTT.

The table lists this clonotype with many counts. V usage is TRBV6-2 or TRBV6-3 and J usage is TRBJ2-3; 8 bases align to TRBD2. This CDR3 region has 17 residues. CDR1 and CDR2 from the germline V gene are MNHEY and SVGEGT. Unmatched junction bases numbered 10, after V lost 5 bases and J lost 0 bases. The CDR3 reads CASSGNSGTRSTDTQYF. The CDR3, as DNA: TGTGCCAGCAGTGGAAACTCCGGGACTAGAAGCACAGATACGCAGTATTTT.

This clonotype was observed at least ten times. The chain joins TRBV3-1 to TRBJ2-3; 8 bases are a match to TRBD1. CDR3 length: 19 amino acids. V gave up 0 bases and J gave up 2 bases; unmatched junction bases: 13. Germline CDR1 and CDR2: LGHDT and YNNKEL (reference sequence). The CDR3 sequence: CASSQDQLGTGESTDTQYF. DNA for the CDR3: TGTGCCAGCAGCCAAGATCAACTAGGGACAGGAGAGTCCACAGATACGCAGTATTTT.

This clonotype was detected many times. This chain connects TRBV3-1 to TRBJ2-7, with 7 bases identical to TRBD1. The germline gives CDR1 LGHDT, CDR2 YNNKEL (reference sequence). The CDR3 runs to 15 residues. Germline trimming cut 3 bases from V and 3 bases from J; bases unmatched to any gene: 8. The CDR3 region has the DNA TGTGCCAGCAGCCATCAGAGGACAGGTCACTACGAGCAGTACTTC. Translation gives CASSHQRTGHYEQYF.

This clonotype has at least ten counts. The chain joins TRBV9 to TRBJ2-7, with 9 positions matching TRBD1. V shed 3 bases and J 2 bases; nucleotides not matched to a gene: 3. CDR1 is SGDLS, CDR2 YYNGEE, per germline. CDR3 length: 14 residues. The CDR3 coding sequence is TGTGCCAGCAGCGGGGGGACAGGGACCTACGAGCAGTACTTC. Translated, it gives CASSGGTGTYEQYF.

V is TRBV7-2 and J is TRBJ1-2; D remains unclear. The length of the CDR3 is 12 residues. V shed 7 bases and J shed 1 base, with 7 bases lying between them. Germline V gene lookup returns CDR1 SGHTA and CDR2 FQGNSA. The CDR3 here is CASTIVNYGYTF. As DNA, the CDR3 is TGTGCCAGCACCATCGTTAACTATGGCTACACCTTC.

This clonotype was counted at least ten times. The CDR3 nucleotides are TGTGCCAGCAGCCAAAGCCCGGGACAGGGAGCCAAAAACATTCAGTACTTC. This codes for CASSQSPGQGAKNIQYF. This chain links TRBV3-1 with TRBJ2-4; TRBD1 matches at 9 bases. J gave up 0 bases and V 2 bases, and 5 bases lay outside the gene matches. The germline V gene has CDR1 LGHDT and CDR2 YNNKEL (reference sequence). The CDR3 is 17 residues long.

V is TRBV24-1 and J is TRBJ2-7, with D unclear. Trimming pared 9 bases from V and 5 bases from J, leaving 13 bases between. The length of the CDR3 is 12 residues. CDR1 is KGHDR and CDR2 is SFDVKD in the germline V gene. The CDR3 region has the DNA TGTGCCACCTGCGTTAGAGCCCACGAGCAGTACTTC. Translation: CATCVRAHEQYF.

The CDR3 loop is CASSQDRGGTGELFF. As DNA, the CDR3 is TGCGCCAGCAGCCAAGATCGGGGGGGGACCGGGGAGCTGTTTTTT. The rearrangement uses TRBV4-3 and TRBJ2-2; 8 nucleotides align to TRBD2. CDR1 is LGHNA and CDR2 is YSLEER in the germline V gene. With 0 bases clipped from V and 5 bases from J, the junction kept 2 bases outside the gene matches. The CDR3 is made up of 15 amino acids.

This clonotype showed up many times. DNA of the CDR3: TGTGCCAGCAGCCTTATAGTGAGTTTAGGGGGTACGATGAACACTGAAGCTTTCTTT. It encodes CASSLIVSLGGTMNTEAFF. This chain connects TRBV9 to TRBJ1-1, with D perhaps TRBD1 (6 bases). Per germline, CDR1 SGDLS and CDR2 YYNGEE. V was clipped by 4 bases and J by 0 bases, with 25 bases between them. The CDR3 length is 19 residues.

The rearrangement joins TRBV15 to TRBJ2-1, with TRBD2 matching over 9 bases. Germline V gene data show CDR1 as LNHNV and CDR2 as YYDKDF (reference sequence). V gave up 1 base and J gave up 5 bases; unmatched junction bases: 6. The CDR3 runs 16 residues. The CDR3 DNA sequence: TGTGCCACCAGCAGAGTCTGGCTAGCGGGAAACAATGAGCAGTTCTTC. Protein sequence: CATSRVWLAGNNEQFF.

This clonotype was observed many times. The chain links TRBV5-1 to TRBJ2-2, with D possibly being TRBD1 or TRBD2 (5 bases each). V was shortened by 3 bases and J by 0 bases, with 6 bases between the two germline ends. Germline V CDR1 and CDR2: SGHRS, YFSETQ. This CDR3 has 14 residues. The CDR3 sequence is CASSWDPNTGELFF. CDR3 nucleotide sequence: TGCGCCAGCAGCTGGGACCCGAACACCGGGGAGCTGTTTTTT.

This clonotype was seen more than once but under ten times. The genes are TRBV10-3 and TRBJ2-2, with D unclear. The germline V and J ends were trimmed by 4 bases and 6 bases, with 12 bases remaining between them. The length of the CDR3 is 14 residues. Looked up from germline, CDR1 is ENHRY and CDR2 is SYGVKD. The CDR3 loop reads CAISGAGPAGELFF. CDR3 DNA: TGTGCCATCAGTGGTGCAGGACCGGCCGGGGAGCTGTTTTTT.

The table lists this clonotype with many counts. V gene TRBV9 combines with J gene TRBJ2-7, with 8 positions matching TRBD1. V was pared by 3 bases and J by 2 bases, with 4 bases of the junction left unmatched. Per the germline V gene, CDR1 is SGDLS and CDR2 is YYNGEE. CDR3 size: 14 residues. The CDR3: CASSEGQGTYEQYF. CDR3 DNA sequence: TGTGCCAGCAGCGAAGGACAGGGAACCTACGAGCAGTACTTC.

In this sample, this clonotype turned up many times. J is TRBJ2-1 and V is TRBV18, with D possibly being TRBD1 (6 bases). The CDR3 covers 16 residues. Germline assignment: CDR1 KGHSH and CDR2 LQKENI. The V gene lost 0 bases and the J gene lost 3 bases, with 12 bases spanning the gap. CDR3 DNA: TGTGCCAGCTCACCACCGTGGAAGGGGGACTACAATGAGCAGTTCTTC. Its protein product is CASSPPWKGDYNEQFF.

As for this clonotype: A single base separates this from a much larger clone, so it may be a read error. This chain connects TRBV6-1 to TRBJ1-5; unclear D gene. Deletions cut 4 bases from V and 11 bases from J, with 12 bases between. CDR1 is MNHNS and CDR2 is SASEGT in the germline V gene. The CDR3 runs to 12 residues. Here the CDR3 DNA reads TGTGCCAGCAGTGGTTCAGAATGGGCCCAGCATTTT. Translation: CASSGSEWAQHF.

J is TRBJ2-2 and V is TRBV27; D is unclear. Germline V gene sequence: CDR1 MNHEY, CDR2 SMNVEV (reference sequence). This CDR3 has 11 amino acids. The V gene lost 10 bases and the J gene lost 0 bases, with 3 bases spanning the gap. CDR3 protein: CATPNTGELFF. CDR3 DNA sequence: TGTGCCACCCCGAACACCGGGGAGCTGTTTTTT.

This clonotype was recorded many times. This sequence joins TRBV12-3 or TRBV12-4 and TRBJ2-2; D is uncertain. The V end was cut by 6 bases, the J end by 6 bases, with 11 bases between. The CDR3 is 13 amino acids. DNA of the CDR3: TGTGCCAGCAGCCCTCTCCGCCCCGGGGAGCTGTTTTTT. Translating gives CASSPLRPGELFF.

This clonotype has ten or more counts. The DNA for the CDR3 is TGTGCCAGCAGTTACAGGGCCGCTGAAGCTTTCTTT. It translates to CASSYRAAEAFF. V usage is TRBV2 and J usage is TRBJ1-1; D might be TRBD1 (6 bases). Looked up from germline, CDR1 is SNHLY and CDR2 is FYNNEI. V was trimmed by 5 bases and J by 6 bases, leaving 10 bases between them. This CDR3 contains 12 residues.

This clonotype was observed at least ten times. The chain joins TRBV28 to TRBJ1-2; 8 nucleotides align to TRBD1. Trimming at V came to 6 bases and at J to 4 bases, leaving 7 bases not matched to a gene. Germline loops: CDR1 MDHEN, CDR2 SYDVKM. CDR3 length: 14 amino acids. The CDR3 reads CASRSDREIYGYTF. CDR3 in DNA: TGTGCCAGCAGATCGGACAGGGAAATCTATGGCTACACCTTC.